This TCR beta chain was profiled in a study of T cells in narcolepsy (dated by TCRdb to between 2017 and 2018). Study-level background: Patients with narcolepsy type 1 or type 2 (NT1, NT2) and healthy control donors were enrolled in the study. To look for autoreactive T cells in narcolepsy patients that target self-antigens of hypocretin neurons (hypocretin, TRIB2), the study used TCR Vbeta sequencing to follow clonotypes in blood and CSF.

Memory CD4+ T cells were sorted ex vivo from peripheral blood of narcolepsy patients and healthy controls for TCR Vbeta sequencing. CDR1 and CDR2 (MNHEY, SVGAGI) derive from the germline V gene. Counted from cysteine to phenylalanine, this CDR3 has 12 amino acids. Just the 36-base CDR3 DNA is kept, in frame starting at base 1. The junction shows trimming of 2 bases on V and 8 bases on J, plus 8 bases between the germline ends. Overall study results and their limits: Autoreactive clonotypes were reported to be detected serially in the blood of the same patients and of different patients, but not in the blood of healthy controls. In plots comparing CSF and blood CD4+ T cell clonotypes from the same patient, HCRT-specific and TRIB2-specific autoreactive clonotypes were highlighted. Patients and controls had comparable numbers of sequenced blood memory CD4+ clonotypes, averaging about 37,000 and 33,000, respectively. No sequences matching autoreactive T cell clones were present in some of the blood memory CD4+ repertoires from patients and controls.

As to this clone: It lacks a known antigen. No much larger clone is present one base from it, and per-base qualities are unavailable.

Library preparation used the immunoSEQ multiplex PCR assay. TCRdb's version of the immuneACCESS table is confined to in-frame rearrangements and falls short of the full clone set. An unresolved V gene accounts for under half of the shortfall where checked; the remainder is of unknown origin. The sample contains over 25,000 clones, approximately 83% of them found a single time. Of the sample, 0.75% to 1% falls within the top ten clones. This TCR derives from a human donor with narcolepsy. The chain uses TRBV6-5 and TRBJ2-3; no D gene can be assigned with confidence. The sequenced material came from CD45RA- memory CD4+ T cells from PBMCs. The cell subset or site label on this specimen signifies: memory T cells sorted ex vivo from peripheral blood. Here is the DNA: TGTGCCAGCAGTTACAACGACGGTACGCAGTATTTT. Its coded protein is CASSYNDGTQYF.